Listed below are T cell receptor beta chains from one sample, sequenced in a study of cytomegalovirus exposure and HLA in healthy donors. Measured with immunoSEQ multiplex PCR; TCRdb has only the in-frame clones, and not every one. The sample contains some 180,000 clones, about an eighth of which appear only once. The sequenced sample consisted of PBMCs. All receptors come from a man between 50 and 59 years old in good health and CMV-seropositive. The CDR3 runs from the conserved cysteine through the conserved F or W. Fields, in order: D gene, clone size, V gene, J gene, CDR3 DNA, CDR3 protein. A D gene is named only where the DNA matches it firmly. Clone sizes are given selectively: once, few, many, or a class where the clone is expanded.

TRBD2	.	TRBV5-1	TRBJ2-7	TGCGCCAGCAGCTTGGCCTCGAGCGGGGACGGGCACGAGCAGTACTTC	CASSLASSGDGHEQYF
.	.	TRBV6-5	TRBJ1-1	TGTGCCACCAAGGAGAACCTGAACACTGAAGCTTTCTTT	CATKENLNTEAFF
TRBD1	.	TRBV19	TRBJ1-3	TGTGCCAGTAGTACCGGGACAGGGACTGGAAACACCATATATTTT	CASSTGTGTGNTIYF
.	few	TRBV5-4	TRBJ1-6	TGTGCCAGCAGCGAAGACTCCTCCTATAATTCACCCCTCCACTTT	CASSEDSSYNSPLHF
.	.	TRBV6-5	TRBJ2-3	TGTGCCAGCAGACTTGACAGGTTTCAAGATACGCAGTATTTT	CASRLDRFQDTQYF
.	many	TRBV7-6	TRBJ1-5	TGTGCCAGCAGCTCCCCACAGGGACGGGGTCGGCCCCAGCATTTT	CASSSPQGRGRPQHF
.	few	TRBV11-3	TRBJ1-1	TGTGCCAGCAGCTCCCAGAGACGGGGGGCTTTCTTT	CASSSQRRGAFF
TRBD2	few	TRBV4-3	TRBJ2-3	TGCGCCAGCAGCCAAGATAAGAGCGGGGGTCGAGATACGCAGTATTTT	CASSQDKSGGRDTQYF
.	few	TRBV27	TRBJ2-7	TGTGCCAGCAGTTTATCCCCAGAATCCTACGAGCAGTACTTC	CASSLSPESYEQYF
.	few	TRBV6-6	TRBJ2-3	TGTGCCAGCAAGTCAGGATACACAGATACGCAGTATTTT	CASKSGYTDTQYF
TRBD1	few	TRBV10-1	TRBJ2-2	TGCGCCAGCAGTGGGACAGGGGAGTTTTCCGGGGAGCTGTTTTTT	CASSGTGEFSGELFF